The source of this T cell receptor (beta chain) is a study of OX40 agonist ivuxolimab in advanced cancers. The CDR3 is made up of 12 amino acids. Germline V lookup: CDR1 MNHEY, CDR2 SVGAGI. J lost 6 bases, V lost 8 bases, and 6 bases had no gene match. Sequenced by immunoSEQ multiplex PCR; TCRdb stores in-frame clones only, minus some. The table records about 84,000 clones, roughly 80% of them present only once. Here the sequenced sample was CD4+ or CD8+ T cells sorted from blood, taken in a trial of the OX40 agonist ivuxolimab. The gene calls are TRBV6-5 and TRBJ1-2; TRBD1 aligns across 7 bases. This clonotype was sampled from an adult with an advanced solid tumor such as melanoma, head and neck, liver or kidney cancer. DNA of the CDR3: TGTGCCAGCGGCAGGGGGGCACATGGCTACACCTTC. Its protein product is CASGRGAHGYTF.